This TCR beta chain was found in a study of blood T cell repertoires in COVID-19. About the research overall: Both acute and convalescent COVID-19 samples were obtained from the United States, Italy and Spain. The cDNA or gDNA used as material had been derived from T cells, B-cell-depleted T cells, or PBMCs.

The sample holds one count of this clone. Original data processing: Estimated nucleated cell counts came from reference gene primer amplification. Some clones are missing from TCRdb's copy, which holds only in-frame ones; the method was immunoSEQ multiplex PCR. For V, J and clone size, that table is used; D and trimming come from the DNA. The data hold some 250,000 clones, with about four fifths observed a single time. The source is a woman older than 75 with acute or convalescent COVID-19. Sequenced: peripheral blood.

The CDR3 loop reads CASSSTTGNTEAFF. DNA of the CDR3: TGTGCCAGCAGTTCGACGACAGGGAACACTGAAGCTTTCTTT. J is TRBJ1-1 and V is TRBV28; possibly TRBD1 for D (6 bases). The V and J ends lost 4 bases and 1 base respectively, with 10 bases between them. This CDR3 is built from 14 residues. Looked up from germline, CDR1 is MDHEN and CDR2 is SYDVKM.